A selection of T cell receptor beta chains follows, all from one sample in a study of CD8+ T cells in alopecia areata. TCRdb's table, derived via immunoSEQ multiplex PCR, lists solely in-frame clones and lacks some. In the table there are 150,000 to 200,000 clones, 60% of which are singletons. The sequenced sample was CD4+ T cells sorted from blood, obtained at week 24, from a patient treated with tofacitinib. The source of these receptors is a human donor with alopecia areata. Each CDR3 is given with its conserved first and last residue. D genes are given only for firm matches. Size values are once, few and many counts, or a class for expanded clones, and some rows have none.

TRBJ1-5 few TRBD1 TRBV5-8 CASSSLDRGSNQPQHF TGTGCCAGCAGCTCATTGGACAGGGGTAGCAATCAGCCCCAGCATTTT
TRBJ2-1 NA NA TRBV7-9 CASSLRTRGWNEQFF TGTGCCAGCAGCTTAAGGACGCGAGGTTGGAATGAGCAGTTCTTC
TRBJ1-1 NA NA TRBV5-1 CASSLGRGEAFF TGCGCCAGCAGCTTGGGTAGGGGAGAAGCTTTCTTT
TRBJ1-1 NA NA TRBV6-1 CASSVEPGATEAFF TGTGCCAGCAGTGTTGAGCCGGGGGCCACTGAAGCTTTCTTT
TRBJ1-5 NA NA TRBV6-1 CASLVHSNQPQHF TGTGCCAGCTTGGTCCATAGCAATCAGCCCCAGCATTTT
TRBJ2-3 NA TRBD2 TRBV4-1 CASSPQLAGYTDTQYF TGCGCCAGCTCCCCCCAGCTAGCGGGGTACACAGATACGCAGTATTTT
TRBJ2-2 NA NA TRBV6-1 CASNRRASNTGELFF TGTGCCAGCAACCGGAGGGCATCGAACACCGGGGAGCTGTTTTTT
TRBJ1-6 many NA TRBV6-5 CASSYSRQTYNSPLHF TGTGCCAGCAGTTACTCCCGACAGACCTATAATTCACCCCTCCACTTT
TRBJ2-5 NA TRBD2 TRBV30 CAWNPLGSGGSGETQYF TGTGCCTGGAATCCCCTGGGTAGCGGGGGGTCGGGGGAGACCCAGTACTTC
TRBJ2-7 NA NA TRBV29-1 CSVQTTKLGQRSYEQYF TGCAGCGTTCAAACAACGAAGCTCGGACAGAGATCTTACGAGCAGTACTTC
TRBJ1-3 few NA TRBV23-1 CASSQSGTGYKGNTIYF TGCGCCAGCAGTCAATCCGGCACAGGCTATAAAGGAAACACCATATATTTT